Listed below are T cell receptor beta chains from one sample, sequenced in a study of identical twins. MiXCR, run by TCRdb on the 5' RACE reads, gives a single entry per CDR3 protein. The sample yields 1.5 million to 2 million distinct CDR3 sequences, around 33% seen once. The specimen sequenced was cord blood. Every receptor here comes from a newborn girl in good health. Both conserved end residues are part of each CDR3. D genes are given only for firm matches. Only some rows state a clone size, as once, few, many or a class for expanded clones.

J gene	clone size	V gene	D gene	CDR3 protein	CDR3 DNA
TRBJ1-2	few	TRBV20-1	.	CSARVPWDYGYTF	TGCAGTGCTAGGGTGCCGTGGGACTATGGCTACACCTTC
TRBJ2-7	few	TRBV28	.	CASSFWAGRGDEQYF	TGTGCCAGCAGTTTCTGGGCAGGGCGTGGGGACGAGCAGTACTTC
TRBJ2-3	many	TRBV20-1	TRBD2	CSAPGTSGVTQYF	TGCAGTGCCCCCGGGACTAGCGGGGTTACGCAGTATTTT
TRBJ1-6	.	TRBV11-2	.	CASSGGKNNSPLHF	TGTGCCAGCAGCGGTGGAAAGAATAATTCACCCCTCCACTTT
TRBJ2-5	.	TRBV4-2	.	CASSQGSEDGETQYF	TGTGCCAGCAGCCAAGGTTCGGAGGACGGAGAGACCCAGTACTTC
TRBJ1-6	few	TRBV20-1	.	CSARDRRDYSPLHF	TGCAGTGCTAGAGATCGCAGGGACTATTCACCCCTCCACTTT
TRBJ1-5	few	TRBV10-3	.	CAIRVGVDQPQHF	TGTGCCATCCGGGTAGGGGTTGATCAGCCCCAGCATTTT
TRBJ2-3	.	TRBV6-5	.	CASSGGRTSTDTQYF	TGTGCCAGCAGTGGCGGTCGGACTAGCACAGATACGCAGTATTTT
TRBJ1-1	.	TRBV20-1	.	CSARDLFAKNTEAFF	TGCAGTGCTAGAGATCTCTTCGCCAAGAACACTGAAGCTTTCTTT
TRBJ1-6	.	TRBV6-2/TRBV6-3	.	CASSSRPPGWNNSPLHF	TGTGCCAGCAGTTCTCGGCCGCCAGGGTGGAATAATTCACCCCTCCACTTT
TRBJ2-1	.	TRBV18	TRBD2	CASSSSSGITYNEQFF	TGTGCCAGCTCATCATCTAGCGGGATTACCTACAATGAGCAGTTCTTC
TRBJ2-5	few	TRBV5-1	.	CASTLSGLQETQYF	TGCGCCAGCACCCTATCGGGGTTACAAGAGACCCAGTACTTC
TRBJ1-2	.	TRBV5-1	TRBD1	CASSPRRTGAGYTF	TGCGCCAGCAGCCCGAGAAGGACAGGTGCTGGCTACACCTTC
TRBJ2-5	few	TRBV3-1	TRBD2	CASSQDSSGLGQETQYF	TGTGCCAGCAGCCAAGATTCTAGCGGGTTAGGCCAAGAGACCCAGTACTTC
TRBJ2-3	.	TRBV3-1	.	CASSQGLPGVSTDTQYF	TGTGCCAGCAGCCAAGGCCTACCGGGGGTCTCCACAGATACGCAGTATTTT
TRBJ2-1	.	TRBV5-1	.	CASRTFDNEQFF	TGCGCCAGCAGGACGTTCGACAATGAGCAGTTCTTC
TRBJ2-7	many	TRBV2	.	CASSPVQGRHEQYF	TGTGCCAGCAGTCCAGTCCAGGGAAGACACGAGCAGTACTTC
TRBJ2-7	.	TRBV28	.	CASSLYLSRGDEQYF	TGTGCCAGCAGTTTATACTTATCCAGGGGGGACGAGCAGTACTTC
TRBJ1-2	few	TRBV20-1	.	CSARRHYGYTF	TGCAGTGCTAGAAGGCACTATGGCTACACCTTC
TRBJ2-4	.	TRBV20-1	TRBD1	CSARVPGTDSVQYF	TGCAGTGCTAGAGTCCCTGGGACAGATTCTGTGCAGTACTTC
TRBJ1-1	many	TRBV20-1	.	CSAIRGAEAFF	TGCAGTGCTATCAGGGGAGCTGAAGCTTTCTTT
TRBJ1-2	.	TRBV12-3/TRBV12-4	.	CTSSQQTNYGYTF	TGTACCAGCAGTCAACAGACCAACTATGGCTACACCTTC
TRBJ2-5	.	TRBV5-1	TRBD2	CASRPIAGGYNEQYF	TGCGCCAGCAGACCGATAGCGGGGGGCTACAATGAGCAGTACTTC
TRBJ1-2	.	TRBV4-2	.	CASSTRGRGGYGYTF	TGTGCCAGCAGCACCCGGGGCAGGGGAGGCTATGGCTACACCTTC
TRBJ2-7	.	TRBV7-8	.	CASSLLRDQYNEQYF	TGTGCCAGCAGCTTACTTCGGGACCAGTACAATGAGCAGTACTTC
TRBJ1-1	few	TRBV28	.	CASSLPGLQAFF	TGTGCCAGCAGTCTACCCGGCCTCCAAGCTTTCTTT
TRBJ2-3	.	TRBV29-1	TRBD2	CSVEAGGGGSGDTQYF	TGCAGCGTTGAAGCTGGGGGCGGGGGGTCAGGAGATACGCAGTATTTT
TRBJ2-7	.	TRBV29-1	.	CSVDSDYEQYF	TGCAGCGTTGATTCCGACTACGAGCAGTACTTC
TRBJ2-7	many	TRBV28	.	CASSFWGFGSVQPDEQYF	TGTGCCAGCAGTTTCTGGGGTTTCGGGTCGGTACAGCCCGACGAGCAGTACTTC
TRBJ1-6	few	TRBV20-1	.	CSVPTAAVFPGSPLHF	TGCAGTGTTCCGACAGCGGCCGTCTTTCCGGGCTCACCCCTCCACTTT
TRBJ1-1	.	TRBV27	TRBD1	CASSRTGYGTEAFF	TGTGCCAGCAGTCGGACAGGGTATGGCACTGAAGCTTTCTTT
TRBJ1-2	.	TRBV27	.	CASSFDKTYGYTF	TGTGCCAGCAGTTTCGACAAGACCTATGGCTACACCTTC
TRBJ2-3	.	TRBV7-9	.	CASSPAFGRRTDTQYF	TGTGCCAGCAGCCCGGCCTTTGGGCGCCGCACAGATACGCAGTATTTT
TRBJ2-1	.	TRBV3-1	TRBD2	CASSQASGGAYNEQFF	TGTGCCAGCAGCCAAGCTAGCGGGGGGGCCTACAATGAGCAGTTCTTC
TRBJ2-5	few	TRBV3-1	TRBD2	CASSHGLDGETQYF	TGTGCCAGCAGCCACGGACTAGACGGGGAGACCCAGTACTTC
TRBJ1-6	.	TRBV10-3	.	CAIVGQPYNSPLHF	TGTGCCATCGTTGGACAGCCCTATAATTCACCCCTCCACTTT
TRBJ1-3	.	TRBV9	.	CASSVTTTGNTIYF	TGTGCCAGCAGCGTAACGACAACTGGAAACACCATATATTTT
TRBJ1-6	.	TRBV28	.	CASTLRHPTVLNSPPHF	TGTGCCAGCACTTTACGCCACCCGACGGTCCTTAATTCACCCCCCCACTTT
TRBJ2-1	.	TRBV29-1	.	CSVGRNQETQFF	TGCAGCGTGGGACGGAACCAAGAGACCCAGTTCTTC
TRBJ2-7	few	TRBV3-1	.	CASSRRAVSYEQYF	TGTGCCAGCAGCCGAAGGGCAGTCTCCTACGAGCAGTACTTC
TRBJ2-1	.	TRBV2	.	CANPRLPYNEQFF	TGTGCCAACCCTAGGCTGCCCTACAATGAGCAGTTCTTC
TRBJ2-3	.	TRBV4-2	TRBD2	CASSQIAGGPQYF	TGTGCCAGCAGCCAAATAGCGGGGGGCCCGCAGTATTTT
TRBJ1-6	.	TRBV27	TRBD1	CASRGQRPSYNSPLHF	TGTGCCAGCAGGGGACAGCGACCCTCCTATAATTCACCCCTCCACTTT
TRBJ2-2	few	TRBV2	.	CASTPLGVEAGELFF	TGTGCCAGCACTCCCTTGGGGGTGGAAGCCGGGGAGCTGTTTTTT
TRBJ1-1	.	TRBV10-3	.	CAISDPTVLNTEAFF	TGTGCCATCAGTGACCCGACAGTTCTGAACACTGAAGCTTTCTTT
TRBJ2-7	.	TRBV4-1	TRBD2	CASSPIWVAGIYEQYF	TGCGCCAGCAGCCCCATTTGGGTAGCGGGAATCTACGAGCAGTACTTC
TRBJ2-1	.	TRBV5-1	.	CASSLSGWERNEQFF	TGCGCCAGCAGCTTGTCAGGGTGGGAGAGGAATGAGCAGTTCTTC
TRBJ1-6	.	TRBV7-8	.	CASSLGPGHLDNSPLHF	TGTGCCAGCAGCTTAGGCCCGGGACACCTCGATAATTCACCCCTCCACTTT
TRBJ2-1	few	TRBV20-1	.	CSARDSDQDPYNEQFF	TGCAGTGCTAGAGACTCGGACCAGGACCCCTACAATGAGCAGTTCTTC
TRBJ2-4	.	TRBV6-6	.	CASSYAGQNIQYF	TGTGCCAGCAGTTACGCGGGGCAGAACATTCAGTACTTC
TRBJ1-5	.	TRBV6-5	.	CASSYSGGRGRQPQHF	TGTGCCAGCAGTTACTCTGGGGGGAGGGGACGGCAGCCCCAGCATTTT